These 16 T cell receptor beta chains share one sample of origin, sequenced in a study of blood T cell repertoires in COVID-19. The assay was immunoSEQ multiplex PCR, and TCRdb's table has in-frame clones only and misses some. The data contain about 330,000 clones, over 70% of them singletons. Specimen: PBMCs or T cells enriched from blood (not recorded which). The receptor set was obtained from a man under 40 who had recovered from COVID-19.

V is TRBV12-5 and J is TRBJ1-2, with 7 bases aligning to TRBD1. The germline gives CDR1 LGHNT, CDR2 FRNRAP. Losses at the gene ends were 5 bases for V and 2 bases for J; bases not matched to a gene: 8. There are 15 residues in the CDR3. CDR3 in DNA: TGTGCTAGTGGTCCCCGGACAGGTAGAAACTATGGCTACACCTTC. This encodes CASGPRTGRNYGYTF.

The chain has TRBV6-4 and TRBJ2-3, with D unclear. The CDR3 runs 13 residues. Trimming cost V 0 bases and J 2 bases, with 3 bases left between them. Per the germline V gene, CDR1 is MRHNA and CDR2 is SNTAGT. The CDR3 coding sequence is TGTGCCAGCAGTGACTCCCACACAGATACGCAGTATTTT. This translates into CASSDSHTDTQYF.

In DNA form, the CDR3 reads TGTGCCAGCAACCACCGGGTCGTGAGTGAAAAACTGTTTTTT. It codes for CASNHRVVSEKLFF. This chain uses TRBV5-6 with TRBJ1-4; D call uncertain. The CDR3 has 14 residues. Germline lookup yields CDR1 SGHDT and CDR2 YYEEEE. Trimming shortened V by 6 bases and J by 7 bases, and 16 bases separated the two germline ends.

CDR3 nucleotide sequence: TGTGCCAGCAGCCAAGGAGGGCATAGCTACACCTTC. Its protein product is CASSQGGHSYTF. The chain is built from TRBV14 and TRBJ1-2, with unresolved D. This CDR3 is built from 12 residues. V dropped 1 base and J dropped 9 bases, with 9 bases sitting between them. Germline lookup yields CDR1 SGHDN and CDR2 FVKESK. Drawing the rest from reference TRBV14 and TRBJ1-2, the complete variable domain is EAGVTQFPSHSVIEKGQTVTLRCDPISGHDNLYWYRRVMGKEIKFLLHFVKESKQDESGMPNNRFLAERTGGTYSTLKVQPAELEDSGVYFCASSQGGHSYTFGSGTRLTVV.

The gene calls are TRBV10-3 and TRBJ2-3; no reliable D call. The CDR3 is made up of 11 amino acids. V dropped 6 bases and J dropped 3 bases, with 4 bases sitting between them. Germline V lookup: CDR1 ENHRY, CDR2 SYGVKD. CDR3 sequence (DNA): TGTGCCATCAGACTGACAGATACGCAGTATTTT. Protein product: CAIRLTDTQYF.

J is TRBJ1-4 and V is TRBV16, with a possible D match to TRBD1 (6 bases). The CDR3 totals 15 residues. In germline, CDR1 is KGHSY, CDR2 FQNENV. Trimming shortened V by 0 bases and J by 7 bases, and 12 bases separated the two germline ends. CDR3 nucleotides: TGTGCCAGCAGCCAATCCGTGCAGGGGAGTGAAAAACTGTTTTTT. This gives the protein CASSQSVQGSEKLFF.

The rearrangement joins TRBV19 to TRBJ2-2, with 11 positions matching TRBD1. V was pared by 7 bases and J by 6 bases, with 10 bases of the junction left unmatched. Germline V gene lookup returns CDR1 LNHDA and CDR2 SQIVND (reference sequence). The CDR3 contains 16 residues. Written as DNA, the CDR3 is TGTGCCAGTACCCTAACACCGGGACAGGGGGCCGGGGAGCTGTTTTTT. This gives the protein CASTLTPGQGAGELFF.

This rearrangement joins TRBV30 to TRBJ1-2; D is uncertain. Trimming removed 5 bases from V and 7 bases from J, with 14 bases in between. This CDR3 contains 12 residues. Germline V gene sequence: CDR1 GTSNPN, CDR2 SVGIG (reference sequence). DNA of the CDR3: TGTGCCTGGGGCGGGAGGTTGCTTGGCTACACCTTC. Amino acids: CAWGGRLLGYTF. Combining the CDR3 with reference TRBV30 and TRBJ1-2 gives the whole variable domain SQTIHQWPATLVQPVGSPLSLECTVEGTSNPNLYWYRQAAGRGLQLLFYSVGIGQISSEVPQNLSASRPQDRQFILSSKKLLLSDSGFYLCAWGGRLLGYTFGSGTRLTVV.

The V call is TRBV5-4, the J call TRBJ1-1; 9 bases are shared with TRBD1. CDR1 is SGHNT, CDR2 YYREEE, per germline (reference sequence). J lost 9 bases, V lost 4 bases, and 7 bases had no gene match. The CDR3 totals 13 residues. The CDR3 DNA reads as TGTGCCAGCAGCGGGACAGGGTTAACGAAAGCTTTCTTT. This sequence encodes CASSGTGLTKAFF.

J is TRBJ1-5 and V is TRBV28; D perhaps matches TRBD1 (6 bases). This CDR3 spans 16 amino acids. Trimming left V 5 bases short and J 1 base short, with 15 bases between. Germline V gene lookup returns CDR1 MDHEN and CDR2 SYDVKM. The CDR3 here is CASSPRRGGSNQPQHF. CDR3 in DNA: TGTGCCAGCAGTCCCCGCAGGGGTGGAAGCAATCAGCCCCAGCATTTT.

Comment on this clone: The junction departs from germline at one end; a sequencing error may be responsible. CDR3 DNA: TGTGCCACCCAGGGGACAGGGGGCTTACTATTTGGAGACACCATATATTTT. As protein: CATQGTGGLLFGDTIYF. V is TRBV19 and J is TRBJ1-3, with 12 bases identical to TRBD1. The CDR3 length is 17 residues. The germline CDR1 and CDR2 sequences are LNHDA and SQIVND (reference sequence). The full variable domain, its missing parts supplied by reference TRBV19 and TRBJ1-3, is DGGITQSPKYLFRKEGQNVTLSCEQNLNHDAMYWYRQDPGQGLRLIYYSQIVNDFQKGDIAEGYSVSREKKESFPLTVTSAQKNPTAFYLCATQGTGGLLFGDTIYFGEGSWLTVV.

The chain is built from TRBV5-1 and TRBJ2-2, with a possible D match to TRBD1 (5 bases). This CDR3 is 14 amino acids long. Germline values: CDR1 SGHRS, CDR2 YFSETQ. The V gene lost 2 bases and the J gene lost 2 bases, with 7 bases spanning the gap. The CDR3 region has the DNA TGCGCCAGCAGCTTCGGACATAACACCGGGGAGCTGTTTTTT. Translating it yields CASSFGHNTGELFF. The full variable domain, with the rest looked up from reference TRBV5-1 and TRBJ2-2, is KAGVTQTPRYLIKTRGQQVTLSCSPISGHRSVSWYQQTPGQGLQFLFEYFSETQRNKGNFPGRFSGRQFSNSRSEMNVSTLELGDSALYLCASSFGHNTGELFFGEGSRLTVL.

The CDR3 nucleotides are TGTGCCAGCAGCTTAGGAGGGGTGACTGAAGCTTTCTTT. Amino acids: CASSLGGVTEAFF. This chain connects TRBV13 to TRBJ1-1; D may be TRBD1 (5 bases). The ends were cut back, 0 bases at V and 5 bases at J, with 7 bases in the middle. There are 13 residues in the CDR3. Germline V gives CDR1 PRHDT, CDR2 FYEKMQ (reference sequence).

The chain couples TRBV11-2 to TRBJ2-7, with 7 bases that match TRBD1. The CDR3 is 14 residues long. Trimming at V came to 3 bases and at J to 0 bases, leaving 2 bases not matched to a gene. Germline CDR1 and CDR2: SGHAT and FQNNGV. The CDR3 sequence is CASSFRGPSYEQYF. The CDR3 region has the DNA TGTGCCAGCAGCTTTAGGGGGCCCTCCTACGAGCAGTACTTC. The full variable domain, in which reference TRBV11-2 and TRBJ2-7 provide the parts outside the CDR3, is EAGVAQSPRYKIIEKRQSVAFWCNPISGHATLYWYQQILGQGPKLLIQFQNNGVVDDSQLPKDRFSAERLKGVDSTLKIQPAKLEDSAVYLCASSFRGPSYEQYFGPGTRLTVT.

The rearrangement links TRBV3-1 (or the pseudogene TRBV3-2) to TRBJ2-6; D might be TRBD2 (5 bases). The germline gives CDR1 LGHDT, CDR2 YNNKEL (reference sequence). Trimming took off 4 bases at V and 2 bases at J, with 12 bases between the two ends. The CDR3 covers 16 residues. This CDR3 is CASSLSSSTGANVLTF. The DNA of the CDR3 is TGTGCCAGCAGCCTATCTAGCTCCACTGGGGCCAACGTCCTGACTTTC.

This chain uses TRBV7-9 with TRBJ1-2; TRBD1 might be the D (6 bases). From germline, CDR1 is SEHNR and CDR2 FQNEAQ (reference sequence). This CDR3 is 14 amino acids long. Trimming cost V 6 bases and J 2 bases, with 13 bases left between them. The CDR3 nucleotides are TGTGCCAGCAGTTTCGGACAGACCAACTATGGCTACACCTTC. Residues: CASSFGQTNYGYTF.